The entry below gives a single TCR beta chain sequence along with its context. Its antigen is undetermined. Per germline, CDR1 SEHNR and CDR2 FQNEAQ (reference sequence). The CDR3 is 17 amino acids. With V trimmed by 4 bases and J by 1 base, 10 bases remained unmatched. This entry is derived from a study of PD-L1 blockade in urothelial cancer. Time point meaning: peripheral blood 6 weeks after treatment start. In each PCR, synthetic TCR analog templates were spiked in. Assay used: immunoSEQ multiplex PCR; TCRdb lists only in-frame clones, some missing. The data contain roughly 100,000 clones, roughly 80% of them singletons. Study-level findings and limits: Clonality of blood TCR below the median before treatment predicted better survival.

The sample in question was PBMCs, obtained around atezolizumab (anti-PD-L1) treatment. The gene calls are TRBV7-9 and TRBJ2-7, with TRBD2 identical over 10 bases. The source is a man in his 70s with urothelial cancer. The CDR3 region is CASSSRPPSGSSYEQYF. The CDR3 DNA follows: TGTGCCAGCAGCTCCCGACCCCCTAGCGGGAGTTCCTACGAGCAGTACTTC.